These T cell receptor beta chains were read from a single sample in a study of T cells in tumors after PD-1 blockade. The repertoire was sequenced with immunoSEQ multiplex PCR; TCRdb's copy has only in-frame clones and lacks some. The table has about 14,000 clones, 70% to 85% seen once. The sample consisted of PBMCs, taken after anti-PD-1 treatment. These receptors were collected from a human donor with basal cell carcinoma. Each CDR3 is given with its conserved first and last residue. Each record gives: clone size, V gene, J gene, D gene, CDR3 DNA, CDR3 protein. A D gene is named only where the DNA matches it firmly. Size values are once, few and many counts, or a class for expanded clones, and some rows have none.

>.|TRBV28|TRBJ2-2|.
TGTGCCAGCAGCCGCCGGGTCAGGGGGGAGCTGTTTTTT
CASSRRVRGELFF
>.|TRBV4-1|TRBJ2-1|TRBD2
TGCGCCAGCAGCCAGGTTGGGCGGACTAGCGGGAGGCTCGATGAGCAGTTCTTC
CASSQVGRTSGRLDEQFF
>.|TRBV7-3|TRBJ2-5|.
TGTGCCAGCAGCTTTGGACCGGGGGAGACCCAGTACTTC
CASSFGPGETQYF
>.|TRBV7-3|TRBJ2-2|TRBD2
TGTGCCAGCAGCTTAAGAGCGGGAGGGCCCGGGGAGCTGTTTTTT
CASSLRAGGPGELFF
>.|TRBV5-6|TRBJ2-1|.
TGTGCCAGCAGCTTGGTTTCGACAGATAATGAGCAGTTCTTC
CASSLVSTDNEQFF
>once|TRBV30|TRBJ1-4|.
TGTGCCTGGAGTACAGGTGGGGAAAAACTGTTTTTT
CAWSTGGEKLFF
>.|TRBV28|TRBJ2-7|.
TGTGCCAGCAGTTTACCGGGGGTAAGGAACGAGCAGTACTTC
CASSLPGVRNEQYF
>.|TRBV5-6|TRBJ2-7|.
TGTGCCAGCAGCTTGACGAGGAGCTCCTACGAGCAGTACTTC
CASSLTRSSYEQYF
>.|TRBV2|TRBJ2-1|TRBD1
TGTGCCAGCAGTGTCCTGACCGGGACAGGGTGGAGGAATGAGCAGTTCTTC
CASSVLTGTGWRNEQFF
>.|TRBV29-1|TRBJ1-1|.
TGCAGCGTTGAAGACGGACGGGCGCGTACTGAAGCTTTCTTT
CSVEDGRARTEAFF
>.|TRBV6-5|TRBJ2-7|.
TGTGCCAGCAGTTACCGATCGGACAGACCATACGAGCAGTACTTC
CASSYRSDRPYEQYF
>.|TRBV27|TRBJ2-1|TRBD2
TGTGCCAGCGCTAGCGGGGGGGCCGACAATGAGCAGTTCTTC
CASASGGADNEQFF
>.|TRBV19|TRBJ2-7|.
TGTGCCAGTAGTATGGCGGTGAGCTCCTACGAGCAGTACTTC
CASSMAVSSYEQYF
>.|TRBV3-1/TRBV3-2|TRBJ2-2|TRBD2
TGTGCCAGCAGACCAGGACTAGCGGGACCCCGGGAGCTGTTTTTT
CASRPGLAGPRELFF
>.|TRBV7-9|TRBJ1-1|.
TGTGCCAGCAGCCCAAGACAGGAGTACATGAACACTGAAGCTTTCTTT
CASSPRQEYMNTEAFF
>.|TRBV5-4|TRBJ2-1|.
TGTGCCAGCAGCCCGAGCGAGGGCCCGGGGCAGTTCTTC
CASSPSEGPGQFF
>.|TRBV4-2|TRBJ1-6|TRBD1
TGTGCCAGCAGCCGGGACAGGGATAATTCACCCCTCCACTTT
CASSRDRDNSPLHF
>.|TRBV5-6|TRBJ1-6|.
TGTGCCAGCAGTTTCGACCGGATATCAACCTATAATTCACCCCTCCACTTT
CASSFDRISTYNSPLHF
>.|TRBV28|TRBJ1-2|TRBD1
TGTGCCAGCAGGTGGGGCAGGGGGCCTGGTGGCTACACCTTC
CASRWGRGPGGYTF
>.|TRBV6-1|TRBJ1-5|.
TGTGCCAGCAGTGAAGACAGGCGCTCAAGCCTTCTTAGCAATCAGCCCCAGCATTTT
CASSEDRRSSLLSNQPQHF
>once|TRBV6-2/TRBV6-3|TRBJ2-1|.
TGTGCCAGCAGTTTATCCGGGAGCCAGGGGGAGCAGTTCTTC
CASSLSGSQGEQFF
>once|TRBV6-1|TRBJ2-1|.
TGTGCCAGCAGTGCGTTTTCTGGAGGGAGCTCCTACAATGAGCAGTTCTTC
CASSAFSGGSSYNEQFF
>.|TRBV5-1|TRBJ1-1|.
TGCGCCAGCAGCGCCGGAACCGGGAACACTGAAGCTTTCTTT
CASSAGTGNTEAFF
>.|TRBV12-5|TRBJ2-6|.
TGTGCTAGTGGTTTTAAGGTTACTGGGGCCAACGTCCTGACTTTC
CASGFKVTGANVLTF
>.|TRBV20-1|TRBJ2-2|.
TGCAGTGCTAAAGGGACCGGGGAGCTGTTTTTT
CSAKGTGELFF
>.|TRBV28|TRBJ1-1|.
TGTGCCAGCAGGCCCCAGAGGGGCCTGAACACTGAAGCTTTCTTT
CASRPQRGLNTEAFF
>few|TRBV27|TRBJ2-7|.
TGTGCCAGCTGCGACGAATTGCGGGGGCCCACCTACGAGCAGTACTTC
CASCDELRGPTYEQYF
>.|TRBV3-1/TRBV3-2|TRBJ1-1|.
TGTGCCAGCAGCCAAGACACAGGGCAGGCTTTCTTT
CASSQDTGQAFF
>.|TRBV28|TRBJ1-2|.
TGTGCCAGCAGTCACCCCATTACCTTC
CASSHPITF
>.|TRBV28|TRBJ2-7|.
TGTGCCAGCAGCCGCCAACAGTCCTACGAGCAGTACTTC
CASSRQQSYEQYF
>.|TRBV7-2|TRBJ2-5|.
TGTGCCAGCAGCCCCAGTTGGGGGGCCGGTGAGACCCAGTACTTC
CASSPSWGAGETQYF
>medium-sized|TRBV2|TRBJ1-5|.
TGTGCCAGCAGTGCTAAGGGGGGGCAGCCCCAGCATTTT
CASSAKGGQPQHF
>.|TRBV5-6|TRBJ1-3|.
TGTGCCAGCAGCTTGAGGGGTGGAAACACCATATATTTT
CASSLRGGNTIYF
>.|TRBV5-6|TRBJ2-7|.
TGTGCCAGCAGCTTAGGTAAATACGAGCAGTACTTC
CASSLGKYEQYF
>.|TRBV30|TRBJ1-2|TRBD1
TGTGCCTGGAGCCCCCTCGACAGGGTGAGGTATGGCTACACCTTC
CAWSPLDRVRYGYTF
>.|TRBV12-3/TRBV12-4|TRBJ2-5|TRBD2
TGTGCCAGCAGTGTCGGGACTAGCGGGGGTGGGTACTTC
CASSVGTSGGGYF
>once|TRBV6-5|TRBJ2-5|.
TGTGCCAGCAGGACGTTACGGGAGACCCAGTACTTC
CASRTLRETQYF
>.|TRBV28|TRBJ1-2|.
TGTGCCAGCACCTTTGAGGGACCCAACTATGGCTACACCTTC
CASTFEGPNYGYTF
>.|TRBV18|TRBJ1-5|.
TGTGCCAGCTCACCCCAAGGGGGGGCCCCTAATCAGCCCCAGCATTTT
CASSPQGGAPNQPQHF
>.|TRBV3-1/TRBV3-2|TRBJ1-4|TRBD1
TGTGCCAGCAGCCTATCCTGGACAGGGGGGAAGCCAACTAATGAAAAACTGTTTTTT
CASSLSWTGGKPTNEKLFF